These 27 T cell receptor beta chains originate from one sample sequenced in a study of CXCR3-negative and CXCR3-positive naive CD8 T cells (dated by TCRdb to between 2017 and 2020). Sequencing was carried out with a NextSeq 550. The Human TCR Profiling Kit (MiLaboratory) was used to make UMI-labeled 5' RACE TRB cDNA libraries. After TCRdb reprocessed the reads, each CDR3 protein sequence was kept as one row, without DNA. This sample's records show 130,000 or so distinct CDR3 sequences. Together, the top ten hold nearly 0.5% of the sample. Sequenced sample: naive CXCR3- CD8+ T cells from blood. In the paper's terms, the cell subset or site label means: CD45RO-CCR7+CD27+CD95- naive CD8+ T cells lacking CXCR3 (TNR3-). Every receptor here comes from a human donor in good health. Some clones in this sample may be carry-over from other donors' samples.

The rearrangement links TRBV19 to TRBJ2-1; absent DNA, TCRdb's TRBD1 call cannot be checked. Germline values: CDR1 LNHDA, CDR2 SQIVND (reference sequence). The CDR3 is made up of 15 amino acids. The CDR3 loop reads CASSPFGGGYNEQFF.

The chain combines TRBV29-1 with TRBJ2-3. The CDR3 totals 15 residues. Per the germline V gene, CDR1 is SQVTM and CDR2 is ANQGSEA. The CDR3 here is CSVEATPTSTDTQYF.

This sequence joins TRBV5-1 and TRBJ1-6. CDR1 is SGHRS and CDR2 is YFSETQ in the germline V gene. The CDR3 spans 11 residues. This CDR3 is CASSLSSPLHF.

The chain recombines TRBV7-2 with TRBJ2-7. The CDR3 loop spans 14 amino acids. CDR1 and CDR2 from the germline V gene are SGHTA and FQGNSA. The CDR3 protein is CASSLALAAYEQYF.

This rearrangement joins TRBV6-5 to TRBJ2-1; TCRdb indicates TRBD2, and absent DNA this call remains unverified. The CDR3 has 15 amino acids. The V gene's germline CDR1 is MNHEY and CDR2 SVGAGI. This CDR3 reads CASSYGTPSYNEQFF.

CDR3 sequence: CSARDRWGITEAFF. The V call is TRBV20-1, the J call TRBJ1-1; TCRdb lists TRBD1, though no DNA is available to test this call. Germline loops: CDR1 DFQATT, CDR2 SNEGSKA (reference sequence). The CDR3 totals 14 residues.

J is TRBJ2-5 and V is TRBV29-1; the D gene TCRdb calls, TRBD2, cannot be checked with no DNA. From germline, CDR1 is SQVTM and CDR2 ANQGSEA. The CDR3 spans 14 residues. CDR3 in amino acids: CSVGPLALQETQYF.

The V call is TRBV4-2, the J call TRBJ2-5; the D gene TCRdb calls, TRBD2, cannot be checked with no DNA. CDR3 length: 14 amino acids. Per the germline V gene, CDR1 is LGHNA and CDR2 is YNFKEQ. CDR3 amino acids: CASSQERRDETQYF.

V and J are TRBV29-1 and TRBJ2-7; TCRdb proposes TRBD1, but this gene call is untestable without DNA. CDR3 length: 15 residues. In germline, CDR1 is SQVTM, CDR2 ANQGSEA. This CDR3 reads CSVETRLQGSYEQYF.

This chain links TRBV20-1 with TRBJ2-5; TCRdb selects TRBD1, and the lack of DNA leaves this call unchecked. CDR3 length equals 12 residues. The germline gives CDR1 DFQATT, CDR2 SNEGSKA (reference sequence). The chain's CDR3 is CSARDWGETQYF.

The chain combines TRBV5-6 with TRBJ2-5; TCRdb indicates TRBD1, and absent DNA this call remains unverified. Looked up from germline, CDR1 is SGHDT and CDR2 is YYEEEE. This CDR3 spans 14 amino acids. The CDR3 loop is CASSLTGIQETQYF. Based on the CDR3 plus reference TRBV5-6 and TRBJ2-5, the full variable domain is DAGVTQSPTHLIKTRGQQVTLRCSPKSGHDTVSWYQQALGQGPQFIFQYYEEEERQRGNFPDRFSGHQFPNYSSELNVNALLLGDSALYLCASSLTGIQETQYFGPGTRLLVL.

The V call is TRBV12-3 or TRBV12-4, the J call TRBJ2-7; TCRdb selects TRBD1, and the lack of DNA leaves this call unchecked. The CDR3 is made up of 13 amino acids. CDR3: CASSPTDPYEQYF.

The chain combines TRBV28 with TRBJ2-7; TCRdb names TRBD1, which stays unverified in the absence of DNA. The CDR3 is 15 residues long. Germline-derived CDR1 and CDR2 are MDHEN and SYDVKM. The CDR3 sequence: CASSFRGRGAYEQYF.

The J gene is TRBJ2-7, the V gene TRBV19. The germline CDR1 and CDR2 sequences are LNHDA and SQIVND (reference sequence). The CDR3 runs to 12 residues. CDR3 in amino acids: CASRASSYEQYF.

This chain joins TRBV12-3 or TRBV12-4 and TRBJ2-7. This CDR3 spans 14 amino acids. The CDR3 protein is CASSFSGRAYEQYF.

This chain connects TRBV7-2 to TRBJ2-2; there is no DNA to check the TCRdb D call of TRBD1. The CDR3 contains 12 residues. Germline V lookup: CDR1 SGHTA, CDR2 FQGNSA. The CDR3 protein is CASSEGAGELFF. The whole variable domain, filled in from reference TRBV7-2 and TRBJ2-2, reads GAGVSQSPSNKVTEKGKDVELRCDPISGHTALYWYRQSLGQGLEFLIYFQGNSAPDKSGLPSDRFSAERTGGSVSTLTIQRTQQEDSAVYLCASSEGAGELFFGEGSRLTVL.

The chain joins TRBV4-1 to TRBJ1-2. The germline V gene has CDR1 MGHRA and CDR2 YSYEKL. The CDR3 has 16 residues. The CDR3 sequence: CASSQESGQTYYGYTF.

CDR3 sequence reads: CASSPISGGRAYNEQFF. The chain combines TRBV12-3 or TRBV12-4 with TRBJ2-1; absent DNA, TCRdb's TRBD2 call cannot be checked. This CDR3 contains 17 residues.

The chain recombines TRBV15 with TRBJ2-1; TCRdb selects TRBD1, and the lack of DNA leaves this call unchecked. CDR3 length: 15 residues. Germline V gene data show CDR1 as LNHNV and CDR2 as YYDKDF (reference sequence). CDR3 in amino acids: CATSRVRGDYNEQFF.

This chain uses TRBV2 with TRBJ2-2. Germline assignment: CDR1 SNHLY and CDR2 FYNNEI. The CDR3 has 16 residues. CDR3 sequence reads: CASSEALQGPAGELFF.

The chain combines TRBV29-1 with TRBJ2-2; TCRdb indicates TRBD1, and absent DNA this call remains unverified. CDR3 length: 12 amino acids. From germline, CDR1 is SQVTM and CDR2 ANQGSEA. CDR3 residues: CSVLQGTGELFF.

The CDR3 here is CASKGTANINEQFF. J is TRBJ2-1 and V is TRBV28. Per germline, CDR1 MDHEN and CDR2 SYDVKM. CDR3 length: 14 amino acids.

The CDR3 loop reads CSVEGTASSYEQYF. The rearrangement uses TRBV29-1 and TRBJ2-7; TCRdb's D call, TRBD1, is unchecked because there is no DNA. The CDR3 totals 14 residues. Germline V lookup: CDR1 SQVTM, CDR2 ANQGSEA.

This chain uses TRBV28 with TRBJ1-1. CDR3 size: 14 residues. Per germline, CDR1 MDHEN and CDR2 SYDVKM. The CDR3 protein is CASSPTSTFREAFF.

The chain is built from TRBV29-1 and TRBJ2-7; TCRdb selects TRBD1, and the lack of DNA leaves this call unchecked. The V gene's germline CDR1 is SQVTM and CDR2 ANQGSEA. The CDR3 contains 15 residues. The CDR3 protein is CSVLGTVLSSYEQYF.

The genes are TRBV12-3 or TRBV12-4 and TRBJ1-5; TCRdb indicates TRBD1, and absent DNA this call remains unverified. This CDR3 contains 16 residues. The CDR3 here is CASSDPYRVSNQPQHF.

V usage is TRBV19 and J usage is TRBJ2-4; TCRdb gives TRBD1 as the D gene, but with no DNA this cannot be confirmed. Germline V CDR1 and CDR2: LNHDA, SQIVND (reference sequence). The CDR3 extends over 12 amino acids. The CDR3 loop is CASSGGKDIQYF.